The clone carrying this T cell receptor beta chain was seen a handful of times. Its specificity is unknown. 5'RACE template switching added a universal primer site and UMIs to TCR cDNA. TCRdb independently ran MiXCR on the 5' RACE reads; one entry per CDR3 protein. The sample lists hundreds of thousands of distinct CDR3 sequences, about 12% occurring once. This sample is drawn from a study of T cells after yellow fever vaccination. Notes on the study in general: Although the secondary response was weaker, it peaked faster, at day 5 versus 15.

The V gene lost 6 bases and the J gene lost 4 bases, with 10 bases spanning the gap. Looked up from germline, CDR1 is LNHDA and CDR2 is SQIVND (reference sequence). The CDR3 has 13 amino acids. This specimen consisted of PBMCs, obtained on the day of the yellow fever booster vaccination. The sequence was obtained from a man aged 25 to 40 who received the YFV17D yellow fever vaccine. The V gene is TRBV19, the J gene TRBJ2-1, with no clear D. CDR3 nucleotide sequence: TGTGCCAGTAGGGCCACGGGTTACAATGAGCAGTTCTTC. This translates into CASRATGYNEQFF.